This is a list of T cell receptor beta chains from one sample in a study of CD8 T cells in Susac syndrome. TCRdb re-called the immunoSEQ multiplex PCR reads with MiXCR, one entry per CDR3 protein. The table has approximately 190,000 distinct CDR3 sequences, roughly 96% seen once; the top ten hold 0.093%. Sequences were obtained from CD4+ T cells from PBMCs. These TCRs come from a human donor with multiple sclerosis. The CDR3 runs from the conserved cysteine through the conserved F or W. D genes are given only for firm matches. Clone size appears in some rows only: once, few, many, or a class for an expanded clone.

v_call	clone_size	d_call	j_call	cdr3_nt	cdr3_aa
TRBV7-9	.	.	TRBJ2-1	TGTGCCAGCAGCCCACCCAATGAGCAGTTCTTC	CASSPPNEQFF
TRBV3-1	.	.	TRBJ1-1	TGTGCCAGCAGCCCCCATAGCAGGGGCACTGAAGCTTTCTTT	CASSPHSRGTEAFF
TRBV29-1	.	.	TRBJ1-2	TGCAGCGTTGAATTCAGTGGGGGCTACACCTTC	CSVEFSGGYTF
TRBV29-1	.	.	TRBJ1-5	TGCAGCGTGAGGACCTCGAATCAGCCCCAGCATTTT	CSVRTSNQPQHF
TRBV7-2	.	TRBD1	TRBJ2-3	TGTGCCAGCAGCTCGGACAGGGTGCAGGATACGCAGTATTTT	CASSSDRVQDTQYF
TRBV20-1	.	TRBD1	TRBJ1-2	TGCAGTGCTAGACGTCGGACAGGAAGTGATCACTTC	CSARRRTGSDHF
TRBV20-1	.	.	TRBJ1-2	TGCAGTGCCTGGGGACGGCACTATGGCTACACCTTC	CSAWGRHYGYTF
TRBV29-1	once	.	TRBJ2-1	TGCAGCGTTGAAGATCGGTTCTTC	CSVEDRFF
TRBV7-9	.	.	TRBJ1-1	TGTGCCAGCAGCCCCCTCCGTATGGACCAAGGCGCTGAAGCTTTCTTT	CASSPLRMDQGAEAFF
TRBV14	.	.	TRBJ2-5	TGTGCCAGCAGCCAAGAATGGGCCGGGGAGACCCAGTACTTC	CASSQEWAGETQYF
TRBV6-1	.	.	TRBJ2-5	TGTGCCAGCAGTCTCCAGGGACTGTACCAAGAGACCCAGTACTTC	CASSLQGLYQETQYF
TRBV3-1	.	TRBD2	TRBJ2-5	TGTGCCAGCAGCCCGAGTCGGGGCGGGGGGGTAAAGACCCAGTACTTC	CASSPSRGGGVKTQYF
TRBV5-6	.	.	TRBJ1-1	TGTGCCAGCAGCCAAATTACATTAAAGTCCGATGAAGCTTTCTTT	CASSQITLKSDEAFF
TRBV20-1	.	.	TRBJ2-3	TGCAGCGGGGAGCGGACAGCAGCAGATACGCAGTATTTT	CSGERTAADTQYF
TRBV11-3	.	.	TRBJ2-3	TGTGCCAGCAGCTTAGTAGAAGGAGATACGCAGTATTTT	CASSLVEGDTQYF
TRBV11-2	.	.	TRBJ1-1	TGTGCCAGCAGTGTCAGGGGAGGCACTGAAGCTTTCTTT	CASSVRGGTEAFF
TRBV5-6	.	TRBD1	TRBJ1-6	TGTGCCAGCAGCCCGCCGGGACAGATTAATTCACCCCTCCACTTT	CASSPPGQINSPLHF
TRBV20-1	.	.	TRBJ2-1	TGCAGTGCTAGTAAGGGGAACCCCTGGGACTCCTACAATGAGCAGTTCTTC	CSASKGNPWDSYNEQFF
TRBV9	.	.	TRBJ2-6	TGTGCCAGCAGCCTGGGCCAGGCCATCTCTGGGGCCAACGTCCTGACTTTC	CASSLGQAISGANVLTF
TRBV7-9	.	.	TRBJ2-2	TGTGCCAGCAGCCAAGGAAGGACGGACACCGGGGAGCTGTTTTTT	CASSQGRTDTGELFF
TRBV3-1	.	TRBD1	TRBJ2-4	TGTGCCAGCAGCGGCGTCGGGACAGCTGCGGACATTCAGTACTTC	CASSGVGTAADIQYF
TRBV3-1	.	.	TRBJ2-7	TGTGCCAGCAGCCAAGATTTAGCTACGAACTACGAGCAGTACTTC	CASSQDLATNYEQYF
TRBV14	.	.	TRBJ2-5	TGTGCCAGCAGCCTTATCTACGGGGAGACCCAGTACTTC	CASSLIYGETQYF
TRBV29-1	.	.	TRBJ1-2	TGCAGCGTTGAGGAGGGGGATGGCTACACCTTC	CSVEEGDGYTF
TRBV7-8	.	TRBD1	TRBJ1-5	TGTGCCAGCAGCTTAAGGACAGGTGCCTATCAGCCCCAGCATTTT	CASSLRTGAYQPQHF
TRBV30	once	.	TRBJ2-3	TGTGCCTGGAGTTTGCTGGCTAGTGTTGAATATTTT	CAWSLLASVEYF